Following are 25 T cell receptor beta chains from one sample sequenced in a study of brain T cells in children with intractable seizures. Time point reported: blood from clinic visit 5 months post-surgery; TSC patient then seizure free. TCRdb's copy holds only in-frame clones and misses some; the assay was immunoSEQ multiplex PCR. The repertoire holds about 340,000 clones, with about 94% as singletons. The source was peripheral blood, collected approximately 5 months after surgery. The source of these receptors is a boy younger than two with tuberous sclerosis and intractable seizures.

The CDR3 DNA sequence: TGTGCCACCAGTGCAGGGACCCAAGAGACCCAGTACTTC. Translation gives CATSAGTQETQYF. The V call is TRBV24-1, the J call TRBJ2-5, with D perhaps TRBD1 or TRBD2 (5 bases each). This CDR3 has 13 residues. Trimming removed 5 bases from V and 1 base from J, with 7 bases in between. CDR1 and CDR2 (germline): KGHDR, SFDVKD.

The chain couples TRBV5-6 to TRBJ1-2, with no clear D. From germline, CDR1 is SGHDT and CDR2 YYEEEE. Trimming removed 3 bases at V and 8 bases at J, with 8 bases between. This CDR3 comprises 11 residues. The CDR3, as DNA: TGTGCCAGCAGCTCGGGAAGGGGCTACACCTTC. Encoded protein: CASSSGRGYTF.

V is TRBV20-1 and J is TRBJ1-1; no clear D. From germline, CDR1 is DFQATT and CDR2 SNEGSKA (reference sequence). V lost 3 bases and J 5 bases, leaving 16 bases between the germline ends. CDR3 length equals 14 residues. DNA for the CDR3: TGCAGTGCTAGTGCGACAATCAAAAATACTGAAGCTTTCTTT. This gives the protein CSASATIKNTEAFF.

This chain uses TRBV6-4 with TRBJ1-5; 8 bases agree with TRBD1. Germline lookup yields CDR1 MRHNA and CDR2 SNTAGT. The V and J ends lost 6 bases and 6 bases, in that order; junction bases with no gene match: 22. The CDR3 has 19 residues. CDR3 DNA: TGTGCCAGCAGCCATGCCGATAGGACAGGGCACTACTTTGTTCAGCCCCAGCATTTT. Translating gives CASSHADRTGHYFVQPQHF.

The rearrangement joins TRBV11-3 to TRBJ2-3; D call uncertain. V gave up 3 bases and J gave up 4 bases, with 20 bases separating them. This CDR3 region has 17 residues. Germline assignment: CDR1 SGHNT and CDR2 YENEEA. This chain's CDR3 is CASSFDPILSPADTQYF. CDR3 DNA: TGTGCCAGCAGCTTTGATCCCATACTCTCCCCCGCAGATACGCAGTATTTT.

This clone was detected once. The V and J genes are TRBV14 and TRBJ2-7, with TRBD2 matching over 12 bases. Germline lookup yields CDR1 SGHDN and CDR2 FVKESK. The CDR3 runs to 19 residues. The ends lost 4 bases at V and 7 bases at J; junction bases unmatched: 20. This chain's CDR3 is CASSPAVVGLAGTLGEQYF. The CDR3 nucleotides are TGTGCCAGCAGCCCGGCCGTCGTAGGACTAGCGGGGACCCTGGGGGAGCAGTACTTC.

This rearrangement joins TRBV6-4 to TRBJ2-3; 14 nucleotides align to TRBD2. This CDR3 has 17 residues. Looked up from germline, CDR1 is MRHNA and CDR2 is SNTAGT. V gave up 8 bases and J gave up 4 bases; unmatched junction bases: 11. CDR3 sequence: CASRPGTSGGKPDTQYF. In nucleotides, the CDR3 is TGTGCCAGCCGTCCCGGGACTAGCGGGGGTAAACCAGATACGCAGTATTTT.

CDR3 amino acids: CASSVGQGAKTQYF. The CDR3, as DNA: TGTGCCAGTAGTGTCGGACAGGGGGCAAAGACCCAGTACTTC. The V gene is TRBV19, the J gene TRBJ2-5; 11 nucleotides match TRBD1. Looked up from germline, CDR1 is LNHDA and CDR2 is SQIVND (reference sequence). CDR3 length: 14 amino acids. Unmatched junction bases numbered 5, after V lost 5 bases and J lost 6 bases.

V usage is TRBV4-1 and J usage is TRBJ1-1; D ambiguous. The CDR3 has 14 residues. Germline lookup yields CDR1 MGHRA and CDR2 YSYEKL. Trimming removed 3 bases from V and 1 base from J, with 9 bases in between. CDR3 nucleotide sequence: TGCGCCAGCAGCCAGGTTAGCAGGAACACTGAAGCTTTCTTT. Residues: CASSQVSRNTEAFF.

The rearrangement links TRBV29-1 to TRBJ2-5; D is undetermined. The CDR3 sequence is 13 residues long. The V gene lost 1 base and the J gene lost 1 base, with 7 bases spanning the gap. Germline CDR1 and CDR2: SQVTM and ANQGSEA. The CDR3 region has the DNA TGCAGCGTTGAAGGGACGGTCCAAGAGACCCAGTACTTC. It codes for CSVEGTVQETQYF.

The genes are TRBV7-2 and TRBJ1-6; 9 bases are shared with TRBD1. This CDR3 has 16 amino acids. The germline V gene encodes CDR1 SGHTA and CDR2 FQGNSA. The V gene end was trimmed by 3 bases and the J gene end by 9 bases; junction bases not matched to a gene: 9. The CDR3 loop reads CASSFRDRAESSPLHF. The CDR3 DNA reads TGTGCCAGCAGCTTCCGGGACAGGGCTGAAAGTTCACCCCTCCACTTT. Looking up the rest from reference TRBV7-2 and TRBJ1-6 gives the full variable domain: GAGVSQSPSNKVTEKGKDVELRCDPISGHTALYWYRQSLGQGLEFLIYFQGNSAPDKSGLPSDRFSAERTGGSVSTLTIQRTQQEDSAVYLCASSFRDRAESSPLHFGNGTRLTVT.

This rearrangement joins TRBV4-1 to TRBJ1-4; D is unclear. Germline assignment: CDR1 MGHRA and CDR2 YSYEKL. The CDR3 runs to 16 residues. V gave up 2 bases and J gave up 0 bases, with 10 bases separating them. The CDR3 reads CASSQHLGATNEKLFF. In DNA, the CDR3 is TGCGCCAGCAGCCAACACCTGGGTGCAACTAATGAAAAACTGTTTTTT.

The chain couples TRBV11-3 to TRBJ2-5, with a weak D call TRBD1 (7 bases). V was cut by 5 bases and J by 0 bases, with 10 bases left in between. This CDR3 spans 14 amino acids. Germline V gene sequence: CDR1 SGHNT, CDR2 YENEEA. The CDR3 bases are TGTGCCAGCAGCGCGGGACAGAACCAAGAGACCCAGTACTTC. It codes for CASSAGQNQETQYF.

The rearrangement joins TRBV29-1 to TRBJ2-7; D not resolved. From germline, CDR1 is SQVTM and CDR2 ANQGSEA. V dropped 3 bases and J dropped 1 base, with 10 bases sitting between them. The CDR3 has 13 residues. The CDR3 DNA reads TGCAGCGTTGAGGTAGCCGATTCCTACGAGCAGTACTTC. Protein sequence: CSVEVADSYEQYF.

This clone has ten or more counts. The gene calls are TRBV6-5 and TRBJ1-6; D is unresolved. Germline assignment: CDR1 MNHEY and CDR2 SVGAGI. The CDR3 has 16 residues. V was shortened by 0 bases and J by 7 bases, with 13 bases between the two germline ends. The DNA for the CDR3 is TGTGCCAGCAGTTACTCCCCGGCTGGGTGGAATTCACCCCTCCACTTT. Translating it yields CASSYSPAGWNSPLHF.

As for this clone: Other DNA sequences from this sample encode an identical CDR3 as well. The chain couples TRBV20-1 to TRBJ2-7, with D unresolved. Germline V CDR1 and CDR2: DFQATT, SNEGSKA (reference sequence). V gave up 5 bases and J gave up 1 base, with 6 bases separating them. The CDR3 consists of 11 residues. This CDR3 is CSAASSYEQYF. DNA for the CDR3: TGCAGTGCTGCGTCTTCCTACGAGCAGTACTTC.

The chain recombines TRBV3-1 (or the pseudogene TRBV3-2) with TRBJ1-4, with D possibly matching TRBD1 (5 bases). Looked up from germline, CDR1 is LGHDT and CDR2 is YNNKEL (reference sequence). CDR3 length: 17 amino acids. V lost 1 base, J lost 3 bases, and 15 bases lay in between. The DNA for the CDR3 is TGTGCCAGCAGCCAAGTACTTCAGGGTTTCTCTAATGAAAAACTGTTTTTT. Its protein is CASSQVLQGFSNEKLFF.

V usage is TRBV7-8 and J usage is TRBJ2-5; 8 bases match TRBD2. The CDR3 consists of 16 residues. CDR1 is SGHVS and CDR2 is FQNEAQ in the germline V gene. After removal of 5 bases from V and 8 bases from J, the junction contained 16 bases not matched to a gene. CDR3 sequence reads: CASSPPGLVGLVTQYF. For the CDR3, the DNA is TGTGCCAGCAGCCCACCGGGACTAGTGGGGCTGGTAACCCAGTACTTC.

This clone appeared once. The chain has TRBV20-1 and TRBJ1-5; 7 positions match TRBD1. The V and J ends lost 3 bases and 5 bases, in that order; junction bases with no gene match: 4. CDR1 and CDR2 from the germline V gene are DFQATT and SNEGSKA (reference sequence). CDR3 length: 13 residues. CDR3 DNA sequence: TGCAGTGCTAGTGTAGGGGGCCATCAGCCCCAGCATTTT. This sequence encodes CSASVGGHQPQHF.

The J gene is TRBJ2-3, the V gene TRBV6-1; 9 nucleotides match TRBD2. V lost 3 bases, J lost 0 bases, and 1 base stayed unmatched. The CDR3 contains 15 residues. Germline V CDR1 and CDR2: MNHNS, SASEGT. The CDR3 loop is CASSDAGGSTDTQYF. In DNA, the CDR3 is TGTGCCAGCAGTGATGCGGGAGGGAGCACAGATACGCAGTATTTT.

V is TRBV7-9 and J is TRBJ1-5; maybe TRBD1 (6 bases). This CDR3 comprises 13 residues. V lost 5 bases and J 9 bases, leaving 14 bases between the germline ends. Germline CDR1 reads SEHNR; CDR2 reads FQNEAQ (reference sequence). The CDR3 DNA reads TGTGCCAGCAGCCTAACAGGGTCAATGCCCCAGCATTTT. This encodes CASSLTGSMPQHF.

This chain uses TRBV11-2 with TRBJ1-4, with 8 positions matching TRBD1. The CDR3 contains 12 residues. V shed 4 bases and J 14 bases; nucleotides not matched to a gene: 6. Germline V lookup: CDR1 SGHAT, CDR2 FQNNGV. The DNA of the CDR3 is TGTGCCAGCAGCTCCCGGACAGGGCGTCTGTTTTTT. Amino acid sequence: CASSSRTGRLFF.

This chain joins TRBV2 and TRBJ2-7; D remains ambiguous. This CDR3 is built from 13 residues. V shed 10 bases and J shed 0 bases, with 13 bases lying between them. Germline V gives CDR1 SNHLY, CDR2 FYNNEI. CDR3 region: CATSALSSYEQYF. CDR3 coding DNA: TGTGCCACCTCAGCACTAAGCTCCTACGAGCAGTACTTC. Full variable domain (rest looked up from reference TRBV2 and TRBJ2-7): EPEVTQTPSHQVTQMGQEVILRCVPISNHLYFYWYRQILGQKVEFLVSFYNNEISEKSEIFDDQFSVERPDGSNFTLKIRSTKLEDSAMYFCATSALSSYEQYFGPGTRLTVT.

The CDR3 loop is CASSPPPRGRGGEQYF. CDR3 sequence (DNA): TGTGCCAGCAGCCCCCCCCCTCGCGGGAGGGGGGGGGAGCAGTACTTC. This chain links TRBV7-3 with TRBJ2-7; the match to TRBD2 covers 9 bases. This CDR3 spans 16 amino acids. Germline lookup yields CDR1 SGHTA and CDR2 FQGTGA. Trimming at V came to 5 bases and at J to 7 bases, leaving 15 bases not matched to a gene.

CDR3 bases: TGTGCCAGCGCCTCTGAGGGGGTTGAGCAGTTCTTC. It specifies CASASEGVEQFF. The J gene is TRBJ2-1, the V gene TRBV7-9, with D possibly being TRBD1 (6 bases). Germline values: CDR1 SEHNR, CDR2 FQNEAQ (reference sequence). Trimming removed 8 bases from V and 9 bases from J, with 14 bases in between. CDR3 length equals 12 residues.